This is a list of T cell receptor beta chains from one sample in a study of control samples from healthy donors and cancer patients. Sequencing used immunoSEQ multiplex PCR; TCRdb keeps in-frame clones, though not all of them. This table holds about 71,000 clones, around nine tenths found once. What was sequenced was PBMCs. Receptor source: a man between 60 and 75 years old with lung cancer. CDR3s include the opening cysteine and the closing phenylalanine or tryptophan. A D gene is named only where the DNA matches it firmly. Size values are once, few and many counts, or a class for expanded clones, and some rows have none.

V	J	size	D	CDR3
TRBV7-3	TRBJ1-2	-	-	CASSWDRDNGYTF
TRBV9	TRBJ1-4	once	-	CASSVGGDEKLFF
TRBV15	TRBJ1-1	-	TRBD1	CATSRDGDRNTEAFF
TRBV24-1	TRBJ2-1	-	TRBD2	CATSRSGAAYNEQFF
TRBV30	TRBJ1-1	-	-	CAWNRGGSTEAFF
TRBV18	TRBJ1-1	-	-	CASSPNTRGTEAFF
TRBV5-1	TRBJ1-6	-	-	CASTGNRNSYNSPLHF
TRBV30	TRBJ2-5	once	-	CAWSVETGTQYF
TRBV3-1/TRBV3-2	TRBJ2-3	-	-	CASTGVTDTQYF
TRBV11-2	TRBJ2-1	-	TRBD2	CASSISTGLAFVHNEQFF
TRBV18	TRBJ1-1	-	-	CASSRLGQGSEAFF
TRBV5-1	TRBJ2-1	once	-	CASSLERGARSYNEQFF
TRBV6-1	TRBJ1-6	once	-	CASSDRGGALFSLHF
TRBV29-1	TRBJ2-3	once	-	CSVLDSPDTQYF
TRBV30	TRBJ1-3	-	TRBD1	CAWSSGGSGNTIYF
TRBV5-4	TRBJ2-5	-	-	CASSLAGWETQYF
TRBV11-3	TRBJ1-2	few	-	CASSLSTNYGYTF
TRBV5-8	TRBJ2-5	-	TRBD1	CASSPGTGPSLQETQYF
TRBV18	TRBJ2-1	-	-	CASSPRGGSYNEQFF
TRBV7-9	TRBJ2-5	-	TRBD1	CASSRQGLGETQYF
TRBV7-9	TRBJ2-1	-	TRBD2	CASAWVGTSGGDNEQFF
TRBV27	TRBJ1-5	-	-	CASSSALGRQSNSNQPQHF
TRBV7-8	TRBJ1-5	-	TRBD1	CASSSPSQGAESNQPQHF
TRBV6-6	TRBJ1-5	-	-	CASSYRGGRGNQPQHF